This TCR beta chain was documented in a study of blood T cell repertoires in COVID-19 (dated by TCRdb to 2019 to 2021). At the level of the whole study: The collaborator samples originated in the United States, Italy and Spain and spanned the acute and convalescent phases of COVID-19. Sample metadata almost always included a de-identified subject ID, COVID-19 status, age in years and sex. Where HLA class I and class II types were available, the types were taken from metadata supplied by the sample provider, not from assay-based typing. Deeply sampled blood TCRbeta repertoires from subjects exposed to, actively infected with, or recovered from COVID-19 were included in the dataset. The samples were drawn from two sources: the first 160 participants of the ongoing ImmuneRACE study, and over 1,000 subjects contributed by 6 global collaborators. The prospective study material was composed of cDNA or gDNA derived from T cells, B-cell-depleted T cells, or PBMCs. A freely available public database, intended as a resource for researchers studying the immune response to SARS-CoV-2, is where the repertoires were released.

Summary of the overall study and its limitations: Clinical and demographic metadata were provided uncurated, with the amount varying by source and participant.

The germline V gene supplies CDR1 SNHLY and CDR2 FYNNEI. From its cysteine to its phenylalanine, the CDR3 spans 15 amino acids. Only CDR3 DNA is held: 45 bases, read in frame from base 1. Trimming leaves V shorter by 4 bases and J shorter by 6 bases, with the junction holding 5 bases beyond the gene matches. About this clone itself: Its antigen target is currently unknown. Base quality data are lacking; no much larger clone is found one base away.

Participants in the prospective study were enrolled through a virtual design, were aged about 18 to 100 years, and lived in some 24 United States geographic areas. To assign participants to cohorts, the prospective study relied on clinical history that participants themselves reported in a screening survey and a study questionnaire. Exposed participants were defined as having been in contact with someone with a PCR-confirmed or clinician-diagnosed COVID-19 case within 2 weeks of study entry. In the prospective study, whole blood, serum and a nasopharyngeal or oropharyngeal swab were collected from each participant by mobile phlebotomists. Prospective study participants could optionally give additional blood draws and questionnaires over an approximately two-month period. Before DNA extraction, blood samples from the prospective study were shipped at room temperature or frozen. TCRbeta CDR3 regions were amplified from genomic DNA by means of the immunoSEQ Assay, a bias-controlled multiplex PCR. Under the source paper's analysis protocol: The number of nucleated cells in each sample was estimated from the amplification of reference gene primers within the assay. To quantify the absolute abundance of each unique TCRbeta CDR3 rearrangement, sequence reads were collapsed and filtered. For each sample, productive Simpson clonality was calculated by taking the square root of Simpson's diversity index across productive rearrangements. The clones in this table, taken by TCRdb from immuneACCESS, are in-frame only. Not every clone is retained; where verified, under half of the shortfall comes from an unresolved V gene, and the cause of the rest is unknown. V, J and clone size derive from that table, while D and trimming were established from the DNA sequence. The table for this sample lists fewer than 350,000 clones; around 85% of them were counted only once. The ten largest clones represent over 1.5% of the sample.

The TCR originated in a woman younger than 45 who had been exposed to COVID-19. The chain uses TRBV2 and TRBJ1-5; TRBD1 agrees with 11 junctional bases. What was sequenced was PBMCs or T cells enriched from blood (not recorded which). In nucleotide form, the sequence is TGTGCCAGCAGTGTTGGGACAGGGGGAAGTCAGCCCCAGCATTTT. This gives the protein CASSVGTGGSQPQHF.